This TCR beta chain derives from a study of CD8+ T cells in alopecia areata. Overall study context: At a dose of 5 to 10 mg twice daily, oral tofacitinib was given to treated patients.

RNA extraction and reverse transcription yielded cDNA as sequencing template. Here immunoSEQ multiplex PCR was the method, and the copy in TCRdb shows in-frame clones only, minus some. The sample lists around 300,000 clones; around three fifths were seen once. V was pared by 5 bases and J by 5 bases, with 18 bases between. The CDR3 totals 15 residues. CDR1 and CDR2 (germline): SGHTA, FQGNSA. Sample treatment: oral pan-JAK inhibitor, 5-10 mg twice daily. Study observations and caveats: Affected lesional scalp, above all in alopecia totalis/universalis, was more clonal than normal scalp. A great number of expanded lesional clones endured in scalp and blood during tofacitinib.

This clone was counted between two and nine times. Antigen unknown. Other DNA sequences in this specimen translate into the identical CDR3. The sequence derives from a human donor with alopecia areata. Material: CD4+ T cells sorted from blood, obtained around week 52, from a patient treated with tofacitinib. The rearrangement uses TRBV7-2 and TRBJ2-5; D not resolved. CDR3 in amino acids: CASSQDGRPGETQYF. The CDR3 DNA is TGTGCCAGCAGCCAGGACGGGCGTCCTGGGGAGACCCAGTACTTC.